This T cell receptor (beta chain) was documented in a study of blood T cell repertoires in COVID-19. Looking at the study overall: T cells, B-cell-depleted T cells, or PBMCs supplied cDNA or gDNA.

CDR3 length equals 14 residues. The method was immunoSEQ multiplex PCR; TCRdb's version includes in-frame clones alone and lacks a portion of them. Of about 210,000 clones in the sample, about 86% were seen once. Cohort allocation depended upon clinical history that participants reported. This TCR derives from a woman aged 45-65 years with acute COVID-19. Material for sequencing was PBMCs or T cells enriched from blood (not recorded which). The rearrangement links TRBV12-2 to TRBJ1-4; the table's D call TRBD1 went unverified against the DNA. TRBV12-2 is designated a pseudogene. This CDR3 is CANPRAATNEKLFF. CDR3 DNA sequence: TGTGCCAACCCCAGGGCGGCAACTAATGAAAAACTGTTTTTT.